Listed below are T cell receptor beta chains from one sample, sequenced in a study of T cells in Graves' hyperthyroidism and ophthalmopathy. Via MiXCR, TCRdb re-called the multiplex PCR reads, giving one row per CDR3 protein. This table holds roughly 380,000 distinct CDR3 sequences, approximately 15% found once. Sequenced input: blood. The source of these receptors is a woman aged 60 to 75 with Graves' hyperthyroidism. CDR3s include the opening cysteine and the closing phenylalanine or tryptophan. The D gene is left open where the match is weak. The listing skips clone size in some rows; elsewhere it reads once, few, many or a size class.

>TRBV6-1|TRBJ2-5|TRBD2|many
TGTGCCAGCAGAGTACTAGGGACTAGCGGGAGAGAGACCCAGTACTTC
CASRVLGTSGRETQYF
>TRBV9|TRBJ2-5|-|few
TGTGCCAGCAGCTCCGGACGGAGGGCCGCTTGGAGCGAGTTCATTGAGACCCAGTACTTC
CASSSGRRAAWSEFIETQYF
>TRBV18|TRBJ1-2|TRBD1|many
TGTGCCAGCTCACTCGGGACAGACCCAGGCTACACCTTC
CASSLGTDPGYTF
>TRBV3-1|TRBJ1-2|TRBD1|-
TGTGCCAGCAGCTTCCGTGGGACAGGGGTCGGCTACACCTTC
CASSFRGTGVGYTF
>TRBV30|TRBJ2-2|TRBD1|many
TGTGCCTGGAGTGCCCCGACAGGGATCGGGGAGCTGTTTTTT
CAWSAPTGIGELFF
>TRBV12-3/TRBV12-4|TRBJ2-2|-|many
TGTGCCAGCAGTCCAGGCGGGACTTTTACCGGGGAGCTGTTTTTT
CASSPGGTFTGELFF
>TRBV12-3/TRBV12-4|TRBJ2-1|TRBD2|-
TGTGCCAGCAGTTTTACGGGAGGATACAATGAGCAGTTCTTC
CASSFTGGYNEQFF
>TRBV11-2|TRBJ2-3|-|many
TGTGCCAGCAGCAGAAGCCAGGTTCTCGGGGATACGCAGTATTTT
CASSRSQVLGDTQYF
>TRBV3-1|TRBJ2-3|-|many
TGTGCCAGCAGCCGGCCGGGCACAGATACGCAGTATTTT
CASSRPGTDTQYF
>TRBV4-1|TRBJ2-2|-|few
TGCGCCAGCAGCCAAGCACTCTCTGGCGGGGAGCTGTTTTTT
CASSQALSGGELFF
>TRBV7-9|TRBJ2-1|-|many
TGTGCCAGCAGCTTAGCGAGGGGCCTTACATTCGAGTTCTTC
CASSLARGLTFEFF
>TRBV19|TRBJ1-2|-|few
TGTGCCAGTAGTTACGCAGGGGACGGCTACACCTTC
CASSYAGDGYTF
>TRBV6-2/TRBV6-3|TRBJ2-3|-|-
TGTGCCAGCAGTTTCGGCTTCAGCACAGATACGCAGTATTTT
CASSFGFSTDTQYF
>TRBV6-1|TRBJ2-7|-|few
TGTGCCAGTCCCCAAGGTAGGGGGACCAACTCCTACGAGCAGTACTTC
CASPQGRGTNSYEQYF
>TRBV29-1|TRBJ2-5|TRBD2|-
TGCAGCGTCGCCGCGGGGGGCGACCAAGAGACCCAGTACTTC
CSVAAGGDQETQYF
>TRBV7-9|TRBJ1-1|-|many
TGTGCCAGCAGCTTAGTCTCCAGTGAAGCTTTCTTT
CASSLVSSEAFF
>TRBV24-1|TRBJ2-7|TRBD1|-
TGTGCCACCAGTGATGCACAGGGGCGAGGGCAGTACTTC
CATSDAQGRGQYF
>TRBV5-1|TRBJ1-4|-|-
TGCGCCAGCAGCTTGGGGGGGGTCAAGCAACTGTTTTTT
CASSLGGVKQLFF
>TRBV28|TRBJ1-1|TRBD1|many
TGTGCCAGCAGTTTGAGAAGGGACAGGGGACGATGGAAACCTGAAGCTTTCTTT
CASSLRRDRGRWKPEAFF
>TRBV27|TRBJ2-1|TRBD2|-
TGTGCCAGCAGTTTGAGGCTAGCGGGAGGGCCTGAAAATGAGCAGTTCTTC
CASSLRLAGGPENEQFF
>TRBV12-3/TRBV12-4|TRBJ1-2|-|many
TGTGCCAGCAGCCCCACCACAGTGTTTGGCTACACCTTC
CASSPTTVFGYTF
>TRBV3-1|TRBJ2-7|-|many
TGTGCCAGCAGCCAAGGCCCTATTCATAATTACGAGCAGTACTTC
CASSQGPIHNYEQYF
>TRBV7-3|TRBJ2-1|-|many
TGTGCCAGCAGCGACCGTAGGAGGGACCCGAATGAGCAGTTCTTC
CASSDRRRDPNEQFF
>TRBV5-1|TRBJ2-5|TRBD2|-
TGCGCCAGCAGCTTGTGGGCTAGCGGGAGTGAGACCCAGTACTTC
CASSLWASGSETQYF
>TRBV20-1|TRBJ1-4|-|many
TGCAGTGCTTCCGACAGGCCCCTTGAAAAACTGTTTTTT
CSASDRPLEKLFF
>TRBV15|TRBJ2-3|TRBD2|many
TGTGCCACCAGCAGAGGGGGAGTTGGGACTACTAACACGCAGTATTTT
CATSRGGVGTTNTQYF
>TRBV19|TRBJ1-2|TRBD1|many
TGTGCCAGTAGTTTCAAGACAGGGAATAACTATGGCTACACCTTC
CASSFKTGNNYGYTF
>TRBV9|TRBJ2-3|TRBD1|-
TGTGCCAGCAGCCTCCGCGGGACAGGGAAAGATACGCAGTATTTT
CASSLRGTGKDTQYF
>TRBV11-2|TRBJ2-7|TRBD2|many
TGTGCCAGCAGCCGCCCGCGACTAGCGGCCAACTCCTACGAGCAGTACTTC
CASSRPRLAANSYEQYF
>TRBV11-2|TRBJ2-1|-|many
TGTGCCAGCAGCTTTGGCGGTAGCTCCTACAATGAGCAGTTCTTC
CASSFGGSSYNEQFF
>TRBV11-3|TRBJ2-4|-|many
TGTGCCACCGGAAAACAGGAGGGAGAAAACATTCAGTACTTC
CATGKQEGENIQYF
>TRBV10-3|TRBJ2-2|-|many
TGTGCCATCAGTGGACCAGGGGACGGGAAAACGAACACCGGGGAGCTGTTTTTT
CAISGPGDGKTNTGELFF
>TRBV24-1|TRBJ2-7|TRBD1|many
TGTGCCACCAGTGATCGGGACAGGAGCCCCTACGAGCAGTACTTC
CATSDRDRSPYEQYF
>TRBV4-2|TRBJ2-2|TRBD2|few
TGTGCCAGCAGCCAGACTAGCGGGATCACCGGGGAGCTGTTTTTT
CASSQTSGITGELFF
>TRBV28|TRBJ1-2|TRBD1|many
TGTGCCACCTCCCGGGACAGGGGCTACTATGGCTACACCTTC
CATSRDRGYYGYTF
>TRBV20-1|TRBJ2-7|-|few
TGCAGTGCTAGAGTGACCGGCACCTACGAGCAGTACTTC
CSARVTGTYEQYF
>TRBV5-1|TRBJ2-7|-|many
TGCGCCAGCAGCTTGGAGGGAGATACCTACGAGCAGTACTTC
CASSLEGDTYEQYF